This note documents a single T cell receptor (beta chain) sequence. Antigen unknown. Using immunoSEQ multiplex PCR, the repertoire was profiled, and TCRdb retains in-frame clones only, with some absent. The profile covers 150,000 to 200,000 clones, with around 90% appearing a single time and 1.3% to 1.5% taken by the ten largest. These data belong to a study of T cell responses to AZD1222 COVID-19 vaccine. About the research overall: Doses given second, at about 4 or about 12 weeks, were pooled. Regarding the study as a whole: Samples come after the peak T cell response, not at day 14. CD4 TCRs linked to vaccination spanned spike, dominating at 160-218 and 743-854. Close to half of spike-specific TCRs reportedly recognize unmutated variant regions.

The CDR3 runs 14 residues. Germline CDR1 SNHLY, CDR2 FYNNEI. V shed 6 bases, J shed 2 bases, and the junction held 6 bases outside the gene matches. The specimen comprised peripheral blood, sampled on day 0 of AZD1222 vaccination. The V call is TRBV2, the J call TRBJ2-5; TRBD1 agrees at 7 bases. This receptor was obtained from an adult in good health. CDR3 sequence (DNA): TGTGCCAGCAGATCTGGCAGGGGGCAAGAGACCCAGTACTTC. Its protein is CASRSGRGQETQYF.